A selection of T cell receptor beta chains follows, all from one sample in a study of blood T cells in healthy people across ages. TCRdb itself ran the 5' RACE reads through MiXCR, one entry per CDR3 protein. The data hold roughly 1.6 million distinct CDR3 sequences, with 34% observed a single time. The sample consisted of blood. The source is a woman between 25 and 40 years old in good health. CDR3s include the opening cysteine and the closing phenylalanine or tryptophan. The D gene is left open where the match is weak. Clone size, where shown, is once, few, many, or a class for clones that have expanded.

CDR3 DNA: TGCAGCGTTGAAGGCCGGACAGGGGGTGAAGCTTTCTTT
CDR3 protein: CSVEGRTGGEAFF
V gene: TRBV29-1
J gene: TRBJ1-1
D gene: TRBD1
CDR3 length: 13
clone size: NA

CDR3 DNA: TGTGCCTGGAGTTCGGGGACAGGGGATAACGAGCAGTACTTC
CDR3 protein: CAWSSGTGDNEQYF
V gene: TRBV30
J gene: TRBJ2-7
D gene: TRBD1
CDR3 length: 14
clone size: NA

CDR3 DNA: TGTGCCACCGGTGAAGGGCAGATGAACACAGATACGCAGTATTTT
CDR3 protein: CATGEGQMNTDTQYF
V gene: TRBV24-1
J gene: TRBJ2-3
D gene: NA
CDR3 length: 15
clone size: NA

CDR3 DNA: TGCGCCAGCAACTCCCCGGCGGGGCCGGCCTACGAGCAGTACTTC
CDR3 protein: CASNSPAGPAYEQYF
V gene: TRBV5-1
J gene: TRBJ2-7
D gene: NA
CDR3 length: 15
clone size: NA

CDR3 DNA: TGTGCCAGCAGTTACTTACAGGGTGGGTCTGAAGCTTTCTTT
CDR3 protein: CASSYLQGGSEAFF
V gene: TRBV27
J gene: TRBJ1-1
D gene: NA
CDR3 length: 14
clone size: NA

CDR3 DNA: TGCGCCAGCAGCTATGGAAGGGACAGCTCCTACGAGCAGTACTTC
CDR3 protein: CASSYGRDSSYEQYF
V gene: TRBV4-1
J gene: TRBJ2-7
D gene: TRBD1
CDR3 length: 15
clone size: few

CDR3 DNA: TGTGCCAGCAGCCAGAACGCCGGAAACACCATATATTTT
CDR3 protein: CASSQNAGNTIYF
V gene: TRBV3-1
J gene: TRBJ1-3
D gene: NA
CDR3 length: 13
clone size: NA

CDR3 DNA: TGCAGTGCTAGAGTAGCAGGGGTAAGCGGCTACACCTTC
CDR3 protein: CSARVAGVSGYTF
V gene: TRBV20-1
J gene: TRBJ1-2
D gene: NA
CDR3 length: 13
clone size: NA

CDR3 DNA: TGTGCCAGCAGCTTCCGCCGGCCACAGGGGAGGACTAGCGAGATGTTTTACAATGAGCAGTTCTTC
CDR3 protein: CASSFRRPQGRTSEMFYNEQFF
V gene: TRBV7-9
J gene: TRBJ2-1
D gene: TRBD2
CDR3 length: 22
clone size: few

CDR3 DNA: TGTGCCAGCAGCTTAGTCGCCAGGGAGCCCTACGAGCAGTACTTC
CDR3 protein: CASSLVAREPYEQYF
V gene: TRBV7-9
J gene: TRBJ2-7
D gene: NA
CDR3 length: 15
clone size: NA

CDR3 DNA: TGCGCCAGCAGCACGGGACTAGCGGGAGCAACCGGGGAGCTGTTTTTT
CDR3 protein: CASSTGLAGATGELFF
V gene: TRBV5-1
J gene: TRBJ2-2
D gene: TRBD2
CDR3 length: 16
clone size: once

CDR3 DNA: TGTGCCAGCAGGCGGACAAGTAAAACCACAGATACGCAGTATTTT
CDR3 protein: CASRRTSKTTDTQYF
V gene: TRBV3-1
J gene: TRBJ2-3
D gene: NA
CDR3 length: 15
clone size: NA

CDR3 DNA: TGTGCCAGCAGACGACAAGAGAAATCCGAGCAGGACTTC
CDR3 protein: CASRRQEKSEQDF
V gene: TRBV2
J gene: TRBJ2-1
D gene: NA
CDR3 length: 13
clone size: NA

CDR3 DNA: TGTGCCACCTCGCGTCCCGGTGATCTAGGCTACACCTTC
CDR3 protein: CATSRPGDLGYTF
V gene: TRBV24-1
J gene: TRBJ1-2
D gene: NA
CDR3 length: 13
clone size: few

CDR3 DNA: TGCAGTGCCCCACTGGGGGGGGCTTGGGGTGAGCAGTTCTTC
CDR3 protein: CSAPLGGAWGEQFF
V gene: TRBV20-1
J gene: TRBJ2-1
D gene: NA
CDR3 length: 14
clone size: few

CDR3 DNA: TGTGCCCTAAAAGAGGCCCCCAACAATGAGCAGTTCTTC
CDR3 protein: CALKEAPNNEQFF
V gene: TRBV10-3
J gene: TRBJ2-1
D gene: NA
CDR3 length: 13
clone size: many

CDR3 DNA: TGTGCCAGCAGCCCTTCTAGCGCCGATGAGCAGTTCTTC
CDR3 protein: CASSPSSADEQFF
V gene: TRBV4-2
J gene: TRBJ2-1
D gene: NA
CDR3 length: 13
clone size: few

CDR3 DNA: TGCGCCAGCAGCCAAGTCGTTTATGGGGTAACTTCCCATGGCTACACCTTC
CDR3 protein: CASSQVVYGVTSHGYTF
V gene: TRBV4-1
J gene: TRBJ1-2
D gene: NA
CDR3 length: 17
clone size: many

CDR3 DNA: TGCAGTGCTGGGGGACTAGCGGGAGGGTCGGCCTACAATGAGCAGTTCTTC
CDR3 protein: CSAGGLAGGSAYNEQFF
V gene: TRBV20-1
J gene: TRBJ2-1
D gene: TRBD2
CDR3 length: 17
clone size: NA

CDR3 DNA: TGTGCCAGCAGTTCGGGCCTACCAAGCGGTACGCGGTATTTT
CDR3 protein: CASSSGLPSGTRYF
V gene: TRBV6-1
J gene: TRBJ2-3
D gene: NA
CDR3 length: 14
clone size: few

CDR3 DNA: TGTGCCACCTCTGCGGGGACAGGGTACGAAAAACTGTTTTTT
CDR3 protein: CATSAGTGYEKLFF
V gene: TRBV24-1
J gene: TRBJ1-4
D gene: TRBD1
CDR3 length: 14
clone size: NA

CDR3 DNA: TGTGCCGGCGGGACGTCAAGGGAGACCCAGTACTTC
CDR3 protein: CAGGTSRETQYF
V gene: TRBV28
J gene: TRBJ2-5
D gene: NA
CDR3 length: 12
clone size: NA

CDR3 DNA: TGCGCCAGCAGCCAAAGGTTGCGAGTACAGGTAGATTCCTACGAGCAGTACTTC
CDR3 protein: CASSQRLRVQVDSYEQYF
V gene: TRBV4-1
J gene: TRBJ2-7
D gene: NA
CDR3 length: 18
clone size: NA

CDR3 DNA: TGTGCCAGCAGAACCGGGACTAGCGGGAGTGGTGGCACAGATACGCAGTATTTT
CDR3 protein: CASRTGTSGSGGTDTQYF
V gene: TRBV7-2
J gene: TRBJ2-3
D gene: TRBD2
CDR3 length: 18
clone size: many

CDR3 DNA: TGCAGTGCTCGCCTCCCCGGGACAGGACTTGGGTACTTC
CDR3 protein: CSARLPGTGLGYF
V gene: TRBV20-1
J gene: TRBJ2-5
D gene: TRBD1
CDR3 length: 13
clone size: many

CDR3 DNA: TGCGCCAGCAGCCCCGACAGGGGAGGGCTTAGGGAGCAGTACTTC
CDR3 protein: CASSPDRGGLREQYF
V gene: TRBV5-1
J gene: TRBJ2-4
D gene: NA
CDR3 length: 15
clone size: few

CDR3 DNA: TGTGCCAGTCGAGGGCCGGACAGAGGCAACGAGCAGTACTTC
CDR3 protein: CASRGPDRGNEQYF
V gene: TRBV19
J gene: TRBJ2-7
D gene: NA
CDR3 length: 14
clone size: NA

CDR3 DNA: TGTGCCAGCAGTGACCGGTCGCGGGTCCGCGAGCAGTACTTC
CDR3 protein: CASSDRSRVREQYF
V gene: TRBV6-1
J gene: TRBJ2-7
D gene: NA
CDR3 length: 14
clone size: NA

CDR3 DNA: TGCGCCAGCAGCGTCACAGGGGCGGGCATGAACACTGAAGCTTTCTTT
CDR3 protein: CASSVTGAGMNTEAFF
V gene: TRBV5-1
J gene: TRBJ1-1
D gene: TRBD1
CDR3 length: 16
clone size: NA

CDR3 DNA: TGCAGTGCTATGGGACTTAACTTAGGGGGGAACCTATATAGCAATCAGCCCCAGCATTTT
CDR3 protein: CSAMGLNLGGNLYSNQPQHF
V gene: TRBV20-1
J gene: TRBJ1-5
D gene: NA
CDR3 length: 20
clone size: few

CDR3 DNA: TGTGCCAGCAACATCGACAGGTCCTACGAGCAGTACTTC
CDR3 protein: CASNIDRSYEQYF
V gene: TRBV7-2
J gene: TRBJ2-7
D gene: NA
CDR3 length: 13
clone size: many

CDR3 DNA: TGTGCCAGTAGTTTAGTGGACGGCCTCTCAGGACGGGAGACCCAGTACTTC
CDR3 protein: CASSLVDGLSGRETQYF
V gene: TRBV19
J gene: TRBJ2-5
D gene: NA
CDR3 length: 17
clone size: few

CDR3 DNA: TGTGCCAGCAGCCAAGGGAAGGTAGCGGTATCCTACGAGCAGTACTTC
CDR3 protein: CASSQGKVAVSYEQYF
V gene: TRBV4-2
J gene: TRBJ2-7
D gene: NA
CDR3 length: 16
clone size: NA

CDR3 DNA: TGTGCCAGCAGCCAAGATGGAGGGGGGGGGACGGAGACCCAGTACTTC
CDR3 protein: CASSQDGGGGTETQYF
V gene: TRBV4-2
J gene: TRBJ2-5
D gene: NA
CDR3 length: 16
clone size: medium-sized

CDR3 DNA: TGTGCCAGCAGTATTGGGGGACGTGCGGGGTATGGCTACACCTTC
CDR3 protein: CASSIGGRAGYGYTF
V gene: TRBV6-1
J gene: TRBJ1-2
D gene: NA
CDR3 length: 15
clone size: few

CDR3 DNA: TGTGCCACCAGGGGGACAGTGAACACTGAAGCTTTCTTT
CDR3 protein: CATRGTVNTEAFF
V gene: TRBV24-1
J gene: TRBJ1-1
D gene: TRBD1
CDR3 length: 13
clone size: NA

CDR3 DNA: TGTGCCAGCAGTTACCCCAGCGGGAGTCTCAACAATGAGCAGTTCTTC
CDR3 protein: CASSYPSGSLNNEQFF
V gene: TRBV27
J gene: TRBJ2-1
D gene: TRBD2
CDR3 length: 16
clone size: few

CDR3 DNA: TGTGCCAGCAGCGTAGGGCCCCCCCCCGCCTCCAATGAGCAGTTCTTC
CDR3 protein: CASSVGPPPASNEQFF
V gene: TRBV9
J gene: TRBJ2-1
D gene: NA
CDR3 length: 16
clone size: NA

CDR3 DNA: TGTGCCAGCAGCCAATTCTCCGAGCAGTACTTC
CDR3 protein: CASSQFSEQYF
V gene: TRBV3-1
J gene: TRBJ2-7
D gene: NA
CDR3 length: 11
clone size: NA

CDR3 DNA: TGTGCCACCAGCGGGATTCAGGTTCACTACGAGCAGTACTTC
CDR3 protein: CATSGIQVHYEQYF
V gene: TRBV15
J gene: TRBJ2-7
D gene: NA
CDR3 length: 14
clone size: few

CDR3 DNA: TGCAGTGCTAGCCTCTGGGGAACACCTTCTAACTATGGCTACACCTTC
CDR3 protein: CSASLWGTPSNYGYTF
V gene: TRBV20-1
J gene: TRBJ1-2
D gene: NA
CDR3 length: 16
clone size: few

CDR3 DNA: TGTGCCAGCAGTTACCAGGGAGGGGTTGCTCTCAATGAGCAGTTCTTC
CDR3 protein: CASSYQGGVALNEQFF
V gene: TRBV6-6
J gene: TRBJ2-1
D gene: TRBD2
CDR3 length: 16
clone size: NA

CDR3 DNA: TGTGCCTGGAGTGTACCCAGCGGGAGGCTAAACAATGAGCAGTTCTTC
CDR3 protein: CAWSVPSGRLNNEQFF
V gene: TRBV30
J gene: TRBJ2-1
D gene: TRBD2
CDR3 length: 16
clone size: NA

CDR3 DNA: TGTGCCAGCAGCCGCCCGGGACAGGCTTGGTACGAGCAGTACTTC
CDR3 protein: CASSRPGQAWYEQYF
V gene: TRBV4-2
J gene: TRBJ2-7
D gene: TRBD1
CDR3 length: 15
clone size: few

CDR3 DNA: TGCGCCAGCAGCTTGGAACCAGGCATCTATGGCTACACCTTC
CDR3 protein: CASSLEPGIYGYTF
V gene: TRBV5-1
J gene: TRBJ1-2
D gene: NA
CDR3 length: 14
clone size: NA

CDR3 DNA: TGTGCCAGCAGCTACAAATCCGCCGGGGGATATGGCTACACCTTC
CDR3 protein: CASSYKSAGGYGYTF
V gene: TRBV7-2
J gene: TRBJ1-2
D gene: NA
CDR3 length: 15
clone size: NA

CDR3 DNA: TGTGCCAGCAGTTTATCTAGCGGGAGAAGTACGGCCAAAAACATTCAGTACTTC
CDR3 protein: CASSLSSGRSTAKNIQYF
V gene: TRBV28
J gene: TRBJ2-4
D gene: TRBD2
CDR3 length: 18
clone size: few

CDR3 DNA: TGTGCCAGCAGGTTGGAGTCATCCCGTGCAGATACGCAGTATTTT
CDR3 protein: CASRLESSRADTQYF
V gene: TRBV5-5
J gene: TRBJ2-3
D gene: NA
CDR3 length: 15
clone size: NA

CDR3 DNA: TGTGCCAACGGGGGCGCCCTGAACACCGGGGAGCTGTTTTTT
CDR3 protein: CANGGALNTGELFF
V gene: TRBV27
J gene: TRBJ2-2
D gene: NA
CDR3 length: 14
clone size: NA

CDR3 DNA: TGTGCCAGCAGCTACAACAGGGGGGAGGCCTACAATGAGCAGTTCTTC
CDR3 protein: CASSYNRGEAYNEQFF
V gene: TRBV13
J gene: TRBJ2-1
D gene: TRBD1
CDR3 length: 16
clone size: NA

CDR3 DNA: TGTGCCAGCAGCTCCGGGATTCTTTCCCAAGAGACCCAGTACTTC
CDR3 protein: CASSSGILSQETQYF
V gene: TRBV11-2
J gene: TRBJ2-5
D gene: NA
CDR3 length: 15
clone size: NA

CDR3 DNA: TGCAGTGCCTCTCGTCGGGTGAGGGGCAATCAGCCCCAGCATTTT
CDR3 protein: CSASRRVRGNQPQHF
V gene: TRBV20-1
J gene: TRBJ1-5
D gene: NA
CDR3 length: 15
clone size: NA

CDR3 DNA: TGCGCCAGCACTCCGGGACACGAGAACTATGGCTACACCTTC
CDR3 protein: CASTPGHENYGYTF
V gene: TRBV5-1
J gene: TRBJ1-2
D gene: NA
CDR3 length: 14
clone size: NA

CDR3 DNA: TGCGCCAGCAGCCAAGATGGCCGAGGCAGGTCCTCCTACGAGCAGTACTTC
CDR3 protein: CASSQDGRGRSSYEQYF
V gene: TRBV4-1
J gene: TRBJ2-7
D gene: NA
CDR3 length: 17
clone size: NA

CDR3 DNA: TGCGCCAGCAGCTTGCCGTCCTCGAACACTGAAGCTTTCTTT
CDR3 protein: CASSLPSSNTEAFF
V gene: TRBV5-1
J gene: TRBJ1-1
D gene: NA
CDR3 length: 14
clone size: few